The next 14 T cell receptor beta chains were all read from a single sample in a study of T cell responses to AZD1222 COVID-19 vaccine. Generated by immunoSEQ multiplex PCR, the TCRdb table keeps only in-frame clones and is missing some. The table has roughly 140,000 clones, approximately 88% seen once. The sample consisted of peripheral blood, taken on day 0 of AZD1222 vaccination. The receptors here all came from an adult in good health.

This clone has just one count. The chain employs TRBV11-2 and TRBJ2-1, with 8 bases aligning to TRBD1. Per germline, CDR1 SGHAT and CDR2 FQNNGV. The V gene end was trimmed by 5 bases and the J gene end by 7 bases; junction bases not matched to a gene: 13. The CDR3 has 16 amino acids. CDR3: CASSLKRDRGLNEQFF. The CDR3 nucleotides are TGTGCCAGCAGCCTTAAACGAGACAGGGGACTTAATGAGCAGTTCTTC.

This chain uses TRBV28 with TRBJ1-2; tentatively, D is TRBD1 (5 bases). Germline-derived CDR1 and CDR2 are MDHEN and SYDVKM. With 4 bases removed from V and 5 bases from J, the gap between germline ends came to 11 bases. CDR3 length: 13 residues. The CDR3 DNA reads TGTGCCAGCAGTTCTCAGGGCGGGTATGGCTACACCTTC. The encoded protein is CASSSQGGYGYTF.

This chain uses TRBV4-2 with TRBJ2-1, with unresolved D. The germline CDR1 and CDR2 sequences are LGHNA and YNFKEQ. This CDR3 is 13 amino acids long. With 8 bases removed from V and 3 bases from J, the gap between germline ends came to 11 bases. CDR3 region: CASGSSSYNEQFF. The CDR3 nucleotides read TGTGCCAGCGGTAGTAGCAGCTACAATGAGCAGTTCTTC.

This clone occurred once. The rearrangement uses TRBV11-3 and TRBJ1-1, with D possibly TRBD1 on 5 matching bases. This CDR3 is 15 amino acids long. V lost 3 bases to trimming and J lost 6 bases, with 17 bases between them. Germline-derived CDR1 and CDR2 are SGHNT and YENEEA. CDR3 residues: CASSFLGASEAEAFF. The CDR3 coding sequence is TGTGCCAGCAGCTTCCTAGGGGCGAGTGAGGCTGAAGCTTTCTTT.

Regarding this clone: Other nucleotide sequences from this sample produce the same CDR3. V is TRBV6-5 and J is TRBJ1-2, with TRBD1 matching 7 bases. The germline V gene encodes CDR1 MNHEY and CDR2 SVGAGI. J lost 8 bases, V lost 2 bases, and 5 bases had no gene match. This CDR3 has 13 residues. The CDR3 region has the DNA TGTGCCAGCAGTTACAGACAGGGCGGCGGCTACACCTTC. Amino acid sequence: CASSYRQGGGYTF.

The chain joins TRBV27 to TRBJ1-1, with a tentative D call TRBD1 (6 bases). V was pared by 2 bases and J by 7 bases, with 20 bases between. The CDR3 runs 16 residues. In germline, CDR1 is MNHEY, CDR2 SMNVEV (reference sequence). The CDR3 sequence: CASSLQGIRRHGEAFF. For the CDR3, the DNA is TGTGCCAGCAGTTTACAGGGGATACGTCGCCATGGTGAAGCTTTCTTT.

The chain is built from TRBV30 and TRBJ1-6; no definite D call. The CDR3 runs 11 residues. Trimming took 0 bases from V and 9 from J, leaving 3 bases between them. The germline V gene has CDR1 GTSNPN and CDR2 SVGIG (reference sequence). Written as DNA, the CDR3 is TGTGCCTGGAGTGTAAGTTCACCCCTCCACTTT. This codes for CAWSVSSPLHF.

This chain joins TRBV30 and TRBJ2-2; TRBD2 matches 7 bases. Germline V CDR1 and CDR2: GTSNPN, SVGIG (reference sequence). This CDR3 contains 15 residues. The junction had 10 bases not matched to a gene; V was cut back by 3 bases and J by 6 bases. The CDR3 DNA sequence: TGTGCCTGGAGCATAAGGCGGGGGATCGCCGGGGAGCTGTTTTTT. Amino acids: CAWSIRRGIAGELFF.

The V and J genes are TRBV4-3 and TRBJ2-5, with D maybe TRBD2 (6 bases). The CDR3 is 14 residues long. Germline CDR1 is LGHNA and CDR2 is YSLEER. Trimming cost V 0 bases and J 5 bases, with 10 bases left between them. In DNA, the CDR3 is TGCGCCAGCAGCCAAGAGGGGAGGTTGGAGACCCAGTACTTC. Translation gives CASSQEGRLETQYF.

The J gene is TRBJ1-1, the V gene TRBV18; unclear D gene. This CDR3 region has 12 residues. Germline V gene sequence: CDR1 KGHSH, CDR2 LQKENI. V lost 5 bases and J lost 4, with 8 bases in between. The CDR3 DNA reads as TGTGCCAGCTCAGCCTTGGGCACTGAAGCTTTCTTT. It specifies CASSALGTEAFF. Together with reference TRBV18 and TRBJ1-1, the CDR3 gives the full variable domain: NAGVMQNPRHLVRRRGQEARLRCSPMKGHSHVYWYRQLPEEGLKFMVYLQKENIIDESGMPKERFSAEFPKEGPSILRIQQVVRGDSAAYFCASSALGTEAFFGQGTRLTVV.

V gene TRBV7-2 combines with J gene TRBJ1-2; D not certain. CDR1 SGHTA and CDR2 FQGNSA come from the germline V gene. The CDR3 is 13 amino acids. V was cut by 1 base and J by 5 bases, with 8 bases left in between. The CDR3 coding sequence is TGTGCCAGCAGCTTAGAAGCTTCTTATGGCTACACCTTC. It translates to CASSLEASYGYTF. Combining the CDR3 with reference TRBV7-2 and TRBJ1-2 gives the whole variable domain GAGVSQSPSNKVTEKGKDVELRCDPISGHTALYWYRQSLGQGLEFLIYFQGNSAPDKSGLPSDRFSAERTGGSVSTLTIQRTQQEDSAVYLCASSLEASYGYTFGSGTRLTVV.

The gene calls are TRBV7-9 and TRBJ1-5, with TRBD1 identical over 10 bases. Germline CDR1 is SEHNR and CDR2 is FQNEAQ (reference sequence). V lost 3 bases to trimming and J lost 6 bases; unmatched junction nucleotides: 5. The CDR3 runs to 15 residues. CDR3 DNA sequence: TGTGCCAGCAGCTTGGGGACAGGGGCAGGTCAGCCCCAGCATTTT. It codes for CASSLGTGAGQPQHF.

The chain employs TRBV25-1 and TRBJ2-7; 7 bases are a match to TRBD1. The CDR3 totals 15 residues. The germline V gene encodes CDR1 MGHDK and CDR2 SYGVNS. Trimming cost V 6 bases and J 1 base; bases outside gene matches: 9. The CDR3 reads CASSPRNRGSYEQYF. The CDR3 DNA is TGTGCCAGCAGCCCTCGGAACAGGGGATCCTACGAGCAGTACTTC.

J is TRBJ1-1 and V is TRBV29-1, with D possibly matching TRBD1 (6 bases). The CDR3 is 12 residues long. CDR1 and CDR2 (germline): SQVTM, ANQGSEA. V lost 7 bases to trimming and J lost 6 bases, with 15 bases between them. CDR3 region: CSADQGLAEAFF. As DNA, the CDR3 is TGCAGCGCCGACCAGGGGCTCGCTGAAGCTTTCTTT.